The 21 T cell receptor beta chains listed next were all sequenced from one sample in a study of cytomegalovirus exposure and HLA in healthy donors. PCR used 60 Vbeta primers and 13 Jbeta primers. Sequenced by immunoSEQ multiplex PCR; TCRdb stores in-frame clones only, minus some. The sample carries about 300,000 clones, approximately 90% recorded once. Sequences were obtained from PBMCs. Every receptor here comes from a man aged 35 to 55 in good health and CMV-seropositive.

The gene calls are TRBV27 and TRBJ1-1; possibly TRBD1 for D (6 bases). The germline V and J ends were trimmed by 6 bases and 3 bases, with 17 bases remaining between them. This CDR3 spans 15 amino acids. CDR1 is MNHEY, CDR2 SMNVEV, per germline (reference sequence). The CDR3 region is CASSKLQGVYTEAFF. For the CDR3, the DNA is TGTGCCAGCAGCAAATTACAGGGAGTGTACACTGAAGCTTTCTTT.

The rearrangement joins TRBV28 to TRBJ2-5, with 7 bases aligning to TRBD2. With V trimmed by 4 bases and J by 5 bases, 10 bases remained unmatched. Germline V gene sequence: CDR1 MDHEN, CDR2 SYDVKM. The CDR3 sequence is 15 residues long. The CDR3 DNA is TGTGCCAGCAGTTGGGGCCCGGGAGGAGCGGAGACCCAGTACTTC. It yields the protein CASSWGPGGAETQYF.

The V and J genes are TRBV5-1 and TRBJ2-3; D is ambiguous. Germline assignment: CDR1 SGHRS and CDR2 YFSETQ. The CDR3 loop spans 14 amino acids. The V gene lost 0 bases and the J gene lost 0 bases, with 5 bases spanning the gap. CDR3 protein: CASSLAQSTDTQYF. The CDR3 DNA reads TGCGCCAGCAGCTTGGCCCAAAGCACAGATACGCAGTATTTT.

This chain joins TRBV28 and TRBJ1-2, with D unclear. This CDR3 has 14 residues. V lost 5 bases and J 3 bases, leaving 13 bases between the germline ends. CDR1 and CDR2 from the germline V gene are MDHEN and SYDVKM. The CDR3 DNA reads TGTGCCAGCAGTCCCGTAGATGAGGACTATGGCTACACCTTC. It encodes CASSPVDEDYGYTF.

This clone was found a few times. The rearrangement links TRBV5-6 to TRBJ1-4; 9 bases agree with TRBD1. This CDR3 has 16 residues. The J segment lost 4 bases and the V segment lost 4 bases, leaving 8 bases of the junction unmatched. Per germline, CDR1 SGHDT and CDR2 YYEEEE. CDR3 sequence: CASSLWDRASNEKLFF. Written as DNA, the CDR3 is TGTGCCAGCAGCCTGTGGGACAGGGCCAGTAATGAAAAACTGTTTTTT.

V usage is TRBV10-1 and J usage is TRBJ2-7, with TRBD2 matching 9 bases. Per germline, CDR1 WNHNN and CDR2 SYGVQD (reference sequence). J was trimmed by 0 bases and V by 4 bases; bases with no gene match: 4. The CDR3 is made up of 15 amino acids. The CDR3 spells CASSVASGTSYEQYF. CDR3 in DNA: TGCGCCAGCAGTGTTGCTAGCGGGACCTCCTACGAGCAGTACTTC.

The J gene is TRBJ2-1, the V gene TRBV28; weak D call: TRBD1 (5 bases). The V end lost 4 bases, the J end lost 6 bases, and 16 bases lay between the germline ends. The V gene's germline CDR1 is MDHEN and CDR2 SYDVKM. The CDR3 consists of 15 residues. CDR3 sequence: CASSSYGVRGNEQFF. CDR3 coding DNA: TGTGCCAGCAGTTCGTATGGGGTAAGGGGCAATGAGCAGTTCTTC.

This chain uses TRBV7-9 with TRBJ1-3; the match to TRBD1 covers 7 bases. The CDR3 totals 15 residues. The V and J ends lost 7 bases and 1 base, in that order; junction bases with no gene match: 7. Germline lookup yields CDR1 SEHNR and CDR2 FQNEAQ (reference sequence). CDR3 loop: CASNSGGTSGNTIYF. The CDR3 DNA is TGTGCCAGCAATTCAGGGGGGACTTCTGGAAACACCATATATTTT.

This chain joins TRBV6-5 and TRBJ2-1; TRBD2 aligns across 12 bases. Germline trimming cut 0 bases from V and 7 bases from J; bases unmatched to any gene: 1. This CDR3 has 15 residues. CDR1 is MNHEY and CDR2 is SVGAGI in the germline V gene. The chain's CDR3 is CASSYSLAGGNEQFF. The CDR3 nucleotides are TGTGCCAGCAGTTACTCCCTAGCGGGAGGGAATGAGCAGTTCTTC.

The CDR3: CASSRLASNEQYF. The CDR3, as DNA: TGTGCCAGCAGCAGACTAGCGAGCAACGAGCAGTACTTC. The chain combines TRBV6-1 with TRBJ2-7; 8 bases line up with TRBD2. This CDR3 region has 13 residues. The germline gives CDR1 MNHNS, CDR2 SASEGT. The J segment lost 5 bases and the V segment lost 6 bases, leaving 6 bases of the junction unmatched.

This clone is a singleton in its sample. The gene calls are TRBV27 and TRBJ2-3; a weak D match, TRBD2 (6 bases). Trimming removed 0 bases at V and 5 bases at J, with 15 bases between. Germline CDR1 MNHEY, CDR2 SMNVEV (reference sequence). The CDR3 loop spans 16 amino acids. The CDR3 sequence is CASSLSAGSVGDTQYF. The CDR3 bases are TGTGCCAGCAGTTTATCGGCGGGATCGGTTGGAGATACGCAGTATTTT.

The CDR3 is CASSRTGTTNTEAFF. The CDR3 DNA sequence: TGCGCCAGCAGCCGGACAGGGACTACGAACACTGAAGCTTTCTTT. The chain is built from TRBV5-1 and TRBJ1-1; 8 nucleotides line up with TRBD1. Germline V gives CDR1 SGHRS, CDR2 YFSETQ. The J segment lost 1 base and the V segment lost 4 bases, leaving 6 bases of the junction unmatched. This CDR3 has 15 residues.

The chain uses TRBV9 and TRBJ2-7; D possibly corresponds to TRBD1 (5 bases). This CDR3 has 15 residues. The germline V gene has CDR1 SGDLS and CDR2 YYNGEE. V was clipped by 6 bases and J by 1 base, with 17 bases between them. In nucleotides, the CDR3 is TGTGCCAGCAAGGCCGACCTAGGGGATTCCTACGAGCAGTACTTC. As protein: CASKADLGDSYEQYF. Looking up the rest from reference TRBV9 and TRBJ2-7 gives the full variable domain: DSGVTQTPKHLITATGQRVTLRCSPRSGDLSVYWYQQSLDQGLQFLIQYYNGEERAKGNILERFSAQQFPDLHSELNLSSLELGDSALYFCASKADLGDSYEQYFGPGTRLTVT.

The chain couples TRBV4-3 to TRBJ1-5, with TRBD1 matching 7 bases. The ends lost 3 bases at V and 7 bases at J; junction bases unmatched: 12. The CDR3 has 16 residues. Germline-derived CDR1 and CDR2 are LGHNA and YSLEER. The CDR3 spells CASSQDLRQGGQPQHF. The DNA of the CDR3 is TGCGCCAGCAGCCAGGACCTTAGGCAGGGGGGACAGCCCCAGCATTTT.

This clone was counted only a few times. The genes are TRBV6-5 and TRBJ2-7; tentative D call: TRBD2 (5 bases). The ends were cut back, 2 bases at V and 2 bases at J, with 7 bases in the middle. This CDR3 contains 13 residues. Germline V gene sequence: CDR1 MNHEY, CDR2 SVGAGI. The CDR3 is CASSYGRAYEQYF. CDR3 DNA: TGTGCCAGCAGTTACGGGCGGGCCTACGAGCAGTACTTC.

The gene calls are TRBV7-3 and TRBJ2-5, with 10 bases that match TRBD1. Losses at the gene ends were 6 bases for V and 3 bases for J; bases not matched to a gene: 1. The CDR3 is made up of 13 amino acids. Germline V CDR1 and CDR2: SGHTA, FQGTGA. Here the CDR3 reads CASRDRGEETQYF. CDR3 bases: TGTGCCAGCAGGGACAGGGGGGAAGAGACCCAGTACTTC.

The chain recombines TRBV7-2 with TRBJ1-5; D not certain. The CDR3 has 15 residues. With 1 base removed from V and 7 bases from J, the gap between germline ends came to 14 bases. Germline V gene sequence: CDR1 SGHTA, CDR2 FQGNSA. The CDR3 is CASSLGALKEQPQHF. As DNA, the CDR3 is TGTGCCAGCAGCTTAGGTGCCCTCAAGGAGCAGCCCCAGCATTTT. Complete variable domain (other parts from reference TRBV7-2 and TRBJ1-5): GAGVSQSPSNKVTEKGKDVELRCDPISGHTALYWYRQSLGQGLEFLIYFQGNSAPDKSGLPSDRFSAERTGGSVSTLTIQRTQQEDSAVYLCASSLGALKEQPQHFGDGTRLSIL.

The genes are TRBV5-1 and TRBJ2-7; 12 bases match TRBD2. CDR3 length: 15 amino acids. Germline V gene sequence: CDR1 SGHRS, CDR2 YFSETQ. V trimming: 2 bases; J trimming: 2 bases; junction bases outside the gene matches: 2. CDR3 sequence: CASSLLAGGAYEQYF. CDR3 sequence (DNA): TGCGCCAGCAGCTTACTAGCGGGAGGCGCCTACGAGCAGTACTTC. Variable domain in full (rest from reference TRBV5-1 and TRBJ2-7): KAGVTQTPRYLIKTRGQQVTLSCSPISGHRSVSWYQQTPGQGLQFLFEYFSETQRNKGNFPGRFSGRQFSNSRSEMNVSTLELGDSALYLCASSLLAGGAYEQYFGPGTRLTVT.

The genes are TRBV10-3 and TRBJ2-1; possibly TRBD2 for D (6 bases). Germline CDR1 ENHRY, CDR2 SYGVKD. The CDR3 length is 13 residues. V was cut by 2 bases and J by 7 bases, with 9 bases left in between. This chain's CDR3 is CAISERLGNEQFF. The CDR3 DNA follows: TGTGCCATCAGTGAGAGACTAGGGAATGAGCAGTTCTTC.

Concerning this clone itself: A read error may account for a junction end that differs from germline. J is TRBJ2-2 and V is TRBV7-7, with 15 bases fitting TRBD2. CDR3 length: 17 residues. Germline V lookup: CDR1 SSHAT, CDR2 FNYEAQ (reference sequence). The CDR3 sequence is CASSHGLAGGPRWELFF. The CDR3 DNA reads as TGTGCTAGCAGCCACGGACTAGCGGGAGGGCCTAGATGGGAGCTGTTTTTT.

The V and J genes are TRBV4-2 and TRBJ2-1; 9 bases match TRBD2. Germline V gene lookup returns CDR1 LGHNA and CDR2 YNFKEQ. The CDR3 runs 17 residues. J was trimmed by 4 bases and V by 3 bases; bases with no gene match: 10. For the CDR3, the DNA is TGTGCCAGCAGCCAGTCAAGTACGACTAGCGGATACAATGAGCAGTTCTTC. It codes for CASSQSSTTSGYNEQFF.